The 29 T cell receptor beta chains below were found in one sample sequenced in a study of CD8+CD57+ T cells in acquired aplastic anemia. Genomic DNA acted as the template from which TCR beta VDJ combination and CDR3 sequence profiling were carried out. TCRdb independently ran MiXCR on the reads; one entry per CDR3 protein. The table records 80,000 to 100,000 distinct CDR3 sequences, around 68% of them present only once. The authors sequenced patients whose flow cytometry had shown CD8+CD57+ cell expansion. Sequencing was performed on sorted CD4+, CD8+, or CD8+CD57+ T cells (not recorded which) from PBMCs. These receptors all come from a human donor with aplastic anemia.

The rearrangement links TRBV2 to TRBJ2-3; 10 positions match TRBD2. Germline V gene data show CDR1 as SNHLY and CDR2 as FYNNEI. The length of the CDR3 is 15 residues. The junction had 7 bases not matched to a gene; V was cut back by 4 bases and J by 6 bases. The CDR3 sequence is CASSGKSGGADTQYF. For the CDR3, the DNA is TGTGCCAGCAGTGGAAAGAGCGGGGGGGCCGATACGCAGTATTTT.

The DNA for the CDR3 is TGCGCCAGCAGCCAAGATCGGAGGGCACACGAGCAGTACTTC. Its translation is CASSQDRRAHEQYF. The chain employs TRBV4-3 and TRBJ2-7; a weak D match, TRBD2 (6 bases). The CDR3 consists of 14 residues. CDR1 is LGHNA, CDR2 YSLEER, per germline. V was cut by 0 bases and J by 5 bases, with 11 bases left in between.

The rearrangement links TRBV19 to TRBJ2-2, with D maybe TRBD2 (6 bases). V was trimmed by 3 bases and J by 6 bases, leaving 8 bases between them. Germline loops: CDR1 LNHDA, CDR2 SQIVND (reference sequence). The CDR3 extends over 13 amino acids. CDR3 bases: TGTGCCAGTAGTATTGGAGGGGCCGGGGAGCTGTTTTTT. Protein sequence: CASSIGGAGELFF.

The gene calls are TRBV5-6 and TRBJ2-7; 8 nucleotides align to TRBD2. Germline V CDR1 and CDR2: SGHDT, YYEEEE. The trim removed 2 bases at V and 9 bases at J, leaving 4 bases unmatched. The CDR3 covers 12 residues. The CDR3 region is CASSLGTRVQYF. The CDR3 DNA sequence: TGTGCCAGCAGCTTAGGGACTAGAGTGCAGTACTTC.

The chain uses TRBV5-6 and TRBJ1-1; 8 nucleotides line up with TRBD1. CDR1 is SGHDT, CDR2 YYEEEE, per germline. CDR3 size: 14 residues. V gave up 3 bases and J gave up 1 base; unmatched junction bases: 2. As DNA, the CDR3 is TGTGCCAGCAGCTATGGGACAGGGAACACTGAAGCTTTCTTT. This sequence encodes CASSYGTGNTEAFF. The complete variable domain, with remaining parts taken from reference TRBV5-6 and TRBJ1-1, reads DAGVTQSPTHLIKTRGQQVTLRCSPKSGHDTVSWYQQALGQGPQFIFQYYEEEERQRGNFPDRFSGHQFPNYSSELNVNALLLGDSALYLCASSYGTGNTEAFFGQGTRLTVV.

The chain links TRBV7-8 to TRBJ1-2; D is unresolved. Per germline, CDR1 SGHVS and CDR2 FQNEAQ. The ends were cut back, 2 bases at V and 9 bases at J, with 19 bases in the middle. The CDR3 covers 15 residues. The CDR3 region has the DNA TGTGCCAGCAGCTTATGGGTTGCAGGAGGCGATTGCTACACCTTC. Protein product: CASSLWVAGGDCYTF.

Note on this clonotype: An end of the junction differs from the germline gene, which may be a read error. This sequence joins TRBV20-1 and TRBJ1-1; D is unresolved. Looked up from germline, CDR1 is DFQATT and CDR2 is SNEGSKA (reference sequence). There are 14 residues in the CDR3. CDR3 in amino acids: CSARDGYGVTKAFF. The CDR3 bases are TGCAGTGCTAGAGATGGGTACGGGGTCACTAAAGCTTTCTTT.

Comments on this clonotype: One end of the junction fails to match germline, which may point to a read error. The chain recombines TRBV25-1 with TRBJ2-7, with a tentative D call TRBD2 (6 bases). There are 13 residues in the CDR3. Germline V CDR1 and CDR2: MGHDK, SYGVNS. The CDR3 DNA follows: TGTGCCAGCAGTGGGGGCGTGCAGGGAGGATTTAAGTTC. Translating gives CASSGGVQGGFKF.

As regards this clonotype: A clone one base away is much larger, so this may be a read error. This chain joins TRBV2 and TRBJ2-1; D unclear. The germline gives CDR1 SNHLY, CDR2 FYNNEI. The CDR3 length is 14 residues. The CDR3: CASSRRSSYNEQPF. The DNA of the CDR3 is TGTGCCAGCAGCCGGCGGTCCTCCTACAATGAGCAGCCCTTC.

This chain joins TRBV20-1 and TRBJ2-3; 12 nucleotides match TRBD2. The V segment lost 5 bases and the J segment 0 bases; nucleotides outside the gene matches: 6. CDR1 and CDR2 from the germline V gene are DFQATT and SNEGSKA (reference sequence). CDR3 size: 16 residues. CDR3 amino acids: CSAPRLAGDSTDTQYF. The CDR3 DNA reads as TGCAGTGCTCCTCGACTAGCGGGGGATAGCACAGATACGCAGTATTTT.

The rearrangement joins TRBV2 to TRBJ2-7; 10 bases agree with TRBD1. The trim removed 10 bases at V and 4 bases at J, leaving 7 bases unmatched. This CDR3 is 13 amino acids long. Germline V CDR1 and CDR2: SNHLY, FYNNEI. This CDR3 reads CATRTGGNYEQYF. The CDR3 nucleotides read TGTGCCACCCGGACAGGGGGAAATTACGAGCAGTACTTC.

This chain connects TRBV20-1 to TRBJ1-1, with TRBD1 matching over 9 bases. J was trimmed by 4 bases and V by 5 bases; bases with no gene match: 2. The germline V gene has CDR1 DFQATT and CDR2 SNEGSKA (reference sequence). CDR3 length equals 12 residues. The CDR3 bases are TGCAGTGCTGAGGGACAGGGCACTGAAGCTTTCTTT. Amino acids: CSAEGQGTEAFF.

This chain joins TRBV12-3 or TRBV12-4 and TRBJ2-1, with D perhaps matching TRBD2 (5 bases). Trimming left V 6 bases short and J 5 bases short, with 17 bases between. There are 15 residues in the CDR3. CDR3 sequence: CASSGMTRADNEQFF. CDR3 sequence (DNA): TGTGCCAGCAGCGGAATGACTCGAGCGGACAATGAGCAGTTCTTC.

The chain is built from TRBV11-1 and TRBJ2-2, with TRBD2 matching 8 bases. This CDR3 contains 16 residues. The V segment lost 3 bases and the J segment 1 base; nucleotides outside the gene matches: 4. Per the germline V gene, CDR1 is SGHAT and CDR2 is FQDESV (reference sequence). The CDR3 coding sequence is TGTGCCAGCAGCTTTTCGAGCGGGGGGAACACCGGGGAGCTGTTTTTT. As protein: CASSFSSGGNTGELFF.

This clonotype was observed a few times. In DNA form, the CDR3 reads TGTGCCAGCAGTGATAGGGGAGTTACGAAAGCTAACTATGGCTACACCTTC. It is translated as CASSDRGVTKANYGYTF. The chain links TRBV25-1 to TRBJ1-2; weak D call: TRBD1 (5 bases). V dropped 3 bases and J dropped 0 bases, with 17 bases sitting between them. Germline V gene data show CDR1 as MGHDK and CDR2 as SYGVNS. The CDR3 contains 17 residues.

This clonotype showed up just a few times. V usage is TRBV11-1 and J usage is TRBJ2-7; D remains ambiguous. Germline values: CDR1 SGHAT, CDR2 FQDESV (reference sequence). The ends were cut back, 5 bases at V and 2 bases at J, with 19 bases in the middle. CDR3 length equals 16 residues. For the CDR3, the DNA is TGTGCCAGCAGCACATCGGACGCGAGGCCTGCCTACGAGCAGTACTTC. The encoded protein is CASSTSDARPAYEQYF. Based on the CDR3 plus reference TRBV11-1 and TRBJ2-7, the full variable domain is EAEVAQSPRYKITEKSQAVAFWCDPISGHATLYWYRQILGQGPELLVQFQDESVVDDSQLPKDRFSAERLKGVDSTLKIQPAELGDSAMYLCASSTSDARPAYEQYFGPGTRLTVT.

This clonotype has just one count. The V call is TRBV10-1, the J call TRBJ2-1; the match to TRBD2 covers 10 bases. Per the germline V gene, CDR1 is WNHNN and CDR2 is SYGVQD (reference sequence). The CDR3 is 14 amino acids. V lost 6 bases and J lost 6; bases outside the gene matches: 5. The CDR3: CASSPGLAFNEQFF. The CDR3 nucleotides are TGCGCCAGCAGCCCGGGACTAGCGTTCAATGAGCAGTTCTTC.

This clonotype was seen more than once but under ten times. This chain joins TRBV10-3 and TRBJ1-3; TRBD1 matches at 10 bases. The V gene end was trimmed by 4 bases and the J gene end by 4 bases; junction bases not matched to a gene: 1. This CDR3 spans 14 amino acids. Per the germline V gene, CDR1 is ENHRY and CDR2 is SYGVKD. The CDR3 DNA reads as TGTGCCATCAGTGGGACAGGGGGAGGAAACACCATATATTTT. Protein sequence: CAISGTGGGNTIYF.

The CDR3 nucleotides read TGTGCCAGCAGTGGGCAGGGAGGTCCCTACGAGCAGTACTTC. It yields the protein CASSGQGGPYEQYF. The J gene is TRBJ2-7, the V gene TRBV2, with D tentatively TRBD2 (6 bases). V was clipped by 4 bases and J by 2 bases, with 12 bases between them. Germline V lookup: CDR1 SNHLY, CDR2 FYNNEI. There are 14 residues in the CDR3.

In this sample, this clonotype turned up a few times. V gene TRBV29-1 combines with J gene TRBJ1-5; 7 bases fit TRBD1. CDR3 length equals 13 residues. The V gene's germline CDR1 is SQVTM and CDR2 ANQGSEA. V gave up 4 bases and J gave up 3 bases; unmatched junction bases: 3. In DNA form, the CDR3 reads TGCAGCGTTGCACAGGGGTACAATCAGCCCCAGCATTTT. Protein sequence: CSVAQGYNQPQHF.

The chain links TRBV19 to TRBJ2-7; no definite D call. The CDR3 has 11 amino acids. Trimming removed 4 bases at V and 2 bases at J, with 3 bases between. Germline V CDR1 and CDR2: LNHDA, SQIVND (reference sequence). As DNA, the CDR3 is TGTGCCAGTAGTAATACCTACGAGCAGTACTTC. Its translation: CASSNTYEQYF.

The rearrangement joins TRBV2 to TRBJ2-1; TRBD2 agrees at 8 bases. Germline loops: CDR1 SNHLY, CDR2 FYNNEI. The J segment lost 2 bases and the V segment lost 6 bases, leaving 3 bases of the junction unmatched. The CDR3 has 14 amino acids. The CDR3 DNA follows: TGTGCCAGCAGGGGACTAGGGCCCTACAATGAGCAGTTCTTC. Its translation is CASRGLGPYNEQFF. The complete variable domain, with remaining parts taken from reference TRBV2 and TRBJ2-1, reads EPEVTQTPSHQVTQMGQEVILRCVPISNHLYFYWYRQILGQKVEFLVSFYNNEISEKSEIFDDQFSVERPDGSNFTLKIRSTKLEDSAMYFCASRGLGPYNEQFFGPGTRLTVL.

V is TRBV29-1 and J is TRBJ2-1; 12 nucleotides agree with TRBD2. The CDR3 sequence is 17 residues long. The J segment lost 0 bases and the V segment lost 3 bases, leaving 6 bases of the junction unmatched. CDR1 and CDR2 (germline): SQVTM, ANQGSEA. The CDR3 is CSVDPSGRVSSYNEQFF. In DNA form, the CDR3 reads TGCAGCGTTGACCCTAGCGGGAGGGTAAGCTCCTACAATGAGCAGTTCTTC.

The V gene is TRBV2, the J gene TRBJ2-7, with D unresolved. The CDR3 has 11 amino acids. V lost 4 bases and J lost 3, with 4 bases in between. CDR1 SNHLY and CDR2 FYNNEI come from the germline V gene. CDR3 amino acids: CASSGNYEQYF. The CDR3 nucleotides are TGTGCCAGCAGTGGCAACTACGAGCAGTACTTC.

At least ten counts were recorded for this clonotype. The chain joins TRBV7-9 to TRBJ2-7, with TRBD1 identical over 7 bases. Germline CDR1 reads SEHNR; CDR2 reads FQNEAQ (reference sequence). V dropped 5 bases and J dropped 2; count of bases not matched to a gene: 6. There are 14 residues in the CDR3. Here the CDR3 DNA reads TGTGCCAGCAGCCAGGGACAGCAGGCCTACGAGCAGTACTTC. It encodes CASSQGQQAYEQYF.

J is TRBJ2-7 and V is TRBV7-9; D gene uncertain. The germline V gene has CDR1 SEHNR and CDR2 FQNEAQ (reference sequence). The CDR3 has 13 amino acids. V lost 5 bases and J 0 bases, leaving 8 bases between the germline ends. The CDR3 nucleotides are TGTGCCAGCAGCAGAGTGGGCTCCTACGAGCAGTACTTC. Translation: CASSRVGSYEQYF.

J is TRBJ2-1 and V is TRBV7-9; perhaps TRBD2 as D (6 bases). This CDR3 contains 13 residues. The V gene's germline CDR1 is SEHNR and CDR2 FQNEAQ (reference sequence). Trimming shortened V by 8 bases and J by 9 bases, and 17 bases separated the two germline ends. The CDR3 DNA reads TGTGCCAGCGTCCGGGACTTCGTCGGTGAGCAGTTCTTC. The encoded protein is CASVRDFVGEQFF.

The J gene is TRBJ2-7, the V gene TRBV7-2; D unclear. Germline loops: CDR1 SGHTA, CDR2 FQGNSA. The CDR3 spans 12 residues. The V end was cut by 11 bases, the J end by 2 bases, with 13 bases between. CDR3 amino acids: CACLGPTYEQYF. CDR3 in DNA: TGTGCCTGTTTAGGTCCAACCTACGAGCAGTACTTC. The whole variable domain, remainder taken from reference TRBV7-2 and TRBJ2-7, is GAGVSQSPSNKVTEKGKDVELRCDPISGHTALYWYRQSLGQGLEFLIYFQGNSAPDKSGLPSDRFSAERTGGSVSTLTIQRTQQEDSAVYLCACLGPTYEQYFGPGTRLTVT.

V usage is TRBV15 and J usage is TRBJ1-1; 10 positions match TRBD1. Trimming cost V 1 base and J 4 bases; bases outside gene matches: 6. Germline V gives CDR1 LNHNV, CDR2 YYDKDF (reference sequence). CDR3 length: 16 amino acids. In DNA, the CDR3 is TGTGCCACCAGCAGAGGACAGGGGGCAAGGGTCACTGAAGCTTTCTTT. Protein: CATSRGQGARVTEAFF. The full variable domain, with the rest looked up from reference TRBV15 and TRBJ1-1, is DAMVIQNPRYQVTQFGKPVTLSCSQTLNHNVMYWYQQKSSQAPKLLFHYYDKDFNNEADTPDNFQSRRPNTSFCFLDIRSPGLGDTAMYLCATSRGQGARVTEAFFGQGTRLTVV.